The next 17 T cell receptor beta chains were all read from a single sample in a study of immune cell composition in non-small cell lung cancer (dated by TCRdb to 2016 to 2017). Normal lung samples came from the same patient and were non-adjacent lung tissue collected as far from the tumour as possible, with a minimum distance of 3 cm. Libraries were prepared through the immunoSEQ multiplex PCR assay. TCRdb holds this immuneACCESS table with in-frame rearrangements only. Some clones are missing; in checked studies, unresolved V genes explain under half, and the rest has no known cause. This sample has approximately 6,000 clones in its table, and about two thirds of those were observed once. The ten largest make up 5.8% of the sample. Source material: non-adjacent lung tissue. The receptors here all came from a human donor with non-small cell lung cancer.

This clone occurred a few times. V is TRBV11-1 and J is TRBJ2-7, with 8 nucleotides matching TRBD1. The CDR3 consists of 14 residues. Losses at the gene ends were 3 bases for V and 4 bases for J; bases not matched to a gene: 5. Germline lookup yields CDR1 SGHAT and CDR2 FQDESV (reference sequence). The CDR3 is CASSFARGRYEQYF. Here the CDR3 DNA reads TGTGCCAGCAGCTTCGCCAGGGGGCGATACGAGCAGTACTTC.

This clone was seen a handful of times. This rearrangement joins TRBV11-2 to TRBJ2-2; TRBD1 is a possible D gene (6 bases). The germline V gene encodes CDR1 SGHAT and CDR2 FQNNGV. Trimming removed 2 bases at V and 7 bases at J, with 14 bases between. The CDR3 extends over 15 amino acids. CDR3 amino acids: CASSLFPRGYGELFF. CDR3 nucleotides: TGTGCCAGCAGCTTATTCCCCAGGGGATACGGGGAGCTGTTTTTT.

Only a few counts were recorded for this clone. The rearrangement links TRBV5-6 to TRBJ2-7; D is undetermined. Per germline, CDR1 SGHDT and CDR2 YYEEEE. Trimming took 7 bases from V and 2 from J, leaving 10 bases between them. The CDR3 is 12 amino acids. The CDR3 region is CASFRIPYEQYF. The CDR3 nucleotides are TGTGCCAGCTTCAGAATACCCTACGAGCAGTACTTC. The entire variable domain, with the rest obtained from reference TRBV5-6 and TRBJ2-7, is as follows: DAGVTQSPTHLIKTRGQQVTLRCSPKSGHDTVSWYQQALGQGPQFIFQYYEEEERQRGNFPDRFSGHQFPNYSSELNVNALLLGDSALYLCASFRIPYEQYFGPGTRLTVT.

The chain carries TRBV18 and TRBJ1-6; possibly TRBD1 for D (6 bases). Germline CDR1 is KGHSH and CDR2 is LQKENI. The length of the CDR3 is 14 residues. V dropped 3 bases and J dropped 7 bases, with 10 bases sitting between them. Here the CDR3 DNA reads TGTGCCAGCTCACCTGACAGGCCCAATTCACCCCTCCACTTT. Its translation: CASSPDRPNSPLHF.

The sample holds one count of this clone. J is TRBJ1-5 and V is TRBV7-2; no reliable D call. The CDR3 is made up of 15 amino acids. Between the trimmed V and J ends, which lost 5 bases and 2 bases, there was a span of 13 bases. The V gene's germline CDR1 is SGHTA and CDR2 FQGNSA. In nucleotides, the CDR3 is TGTGCCAGCAGCAAAACAGAGGGTGGCAATCAGCCCCAGCATTTT. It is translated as CASSKTEGGNQPQHF. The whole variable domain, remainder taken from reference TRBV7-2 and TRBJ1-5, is GAGVSQSPSNKVTEKGKDVELRCDPISGHTALYWYRQSLGQGLEFLIYFQGNSAPDKSGLPSDRFSAERTGGSVSTLTIQRTQQEDSAVYLCASSKTEGGNQPQHFGDGTRLSIL.

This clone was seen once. DNA for the CDR3: TGTGCCATCAGCCCGGGACAGAACTATGGCTACACCTTC. Translated: CAISPGQNYGYTF. The gene calls are TRBV10-3 and TRBJ1-2; 7 bases align to TRBD1. Germline assignment: CDR1 ENHRY and CDR2 SYGVKD. V trimming: 6 bases; J trimming: 2 bases; junction bases outside the gene matches: 3. CDR3 length equals 13 residues.

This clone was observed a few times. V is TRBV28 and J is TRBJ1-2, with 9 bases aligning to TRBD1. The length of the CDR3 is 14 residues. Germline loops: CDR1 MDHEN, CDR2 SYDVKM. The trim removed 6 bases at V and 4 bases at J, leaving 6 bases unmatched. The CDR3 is CASRRGQGSYGYTF. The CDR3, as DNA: TGTGCCAGCAGGAGGGGACAGGGAAGCTATGGCTACACCTTC.

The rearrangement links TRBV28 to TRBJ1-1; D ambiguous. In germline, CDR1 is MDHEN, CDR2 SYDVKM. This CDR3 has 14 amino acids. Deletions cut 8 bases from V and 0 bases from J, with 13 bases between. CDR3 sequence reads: CASLTSSMNTEAFF. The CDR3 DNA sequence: TGTGCCAGCCTGACATCAAGCATGAACACTGAAGCTTTCTTT.

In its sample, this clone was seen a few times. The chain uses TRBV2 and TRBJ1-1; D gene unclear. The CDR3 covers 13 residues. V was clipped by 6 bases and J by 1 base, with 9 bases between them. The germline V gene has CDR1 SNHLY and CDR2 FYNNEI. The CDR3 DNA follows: TGTGCCAGCAGGCCAACAACGAACACTGAAGCTTTCTTT. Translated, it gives CASRPTTNTEAFF. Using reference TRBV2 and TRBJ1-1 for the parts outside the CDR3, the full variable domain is EPEVTQTPSHQVTQMGQEVILRCVPISNHLYFYWYRQILGQKVEFLVSFYNNEISEKSEIFDDQFSVERPDGSNFTLKIRSTKLEDSAMYFCASRPTTNTEAFFGQGTRLTVV.

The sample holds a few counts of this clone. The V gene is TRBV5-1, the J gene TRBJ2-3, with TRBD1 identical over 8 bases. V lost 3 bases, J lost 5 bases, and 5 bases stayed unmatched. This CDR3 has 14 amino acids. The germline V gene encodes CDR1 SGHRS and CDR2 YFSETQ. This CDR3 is CASSSPDRGDTQYF. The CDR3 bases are TGCGCCAGCAGCTCGCCTGACAGGGGAGATACGCAGTATTTT.

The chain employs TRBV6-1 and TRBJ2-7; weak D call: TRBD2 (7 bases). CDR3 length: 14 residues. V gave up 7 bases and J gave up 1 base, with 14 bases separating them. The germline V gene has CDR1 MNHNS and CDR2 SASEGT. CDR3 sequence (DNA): TGTGCCAGCAACCGGGGGGCCAATTCCTACGAGCAGTACTTC. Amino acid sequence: CASNRGANSYEQYF.

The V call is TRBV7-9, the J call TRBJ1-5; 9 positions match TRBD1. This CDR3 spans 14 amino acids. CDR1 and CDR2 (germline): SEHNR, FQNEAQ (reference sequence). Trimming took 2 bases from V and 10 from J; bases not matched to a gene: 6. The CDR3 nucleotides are TGTGCCAGCAGCTTACAGGGACAGGGATTTCCCCAGCATTTT. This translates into CASSLQGQGFPQHF.

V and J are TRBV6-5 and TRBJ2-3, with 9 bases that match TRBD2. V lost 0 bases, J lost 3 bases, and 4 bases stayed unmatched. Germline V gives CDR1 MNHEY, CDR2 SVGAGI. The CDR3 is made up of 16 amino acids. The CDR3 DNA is TGTGCCAGCAGTTACTCGGCGGGGGGGCGAACAGATACGCAGTATTTT. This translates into CASSYSAGGRTDTQYF.

The CDR3 DNA is TGTGCCAGCAGCTTGAGCGGGGGGGCTTACGAGCAGTACTTC. Amino acid sequence: CASSLSGGAYEQYF. The chain couples TRBV7-2 to TRBJ2-7; 10 positions match TRBD2. The junction had 3 bases not matched to a gene; V was cut back by 3 bases and J by 4 bases. CDR3 length equals 14 residues. Germline V lookup: CDR1 SGHTA, CDR2 FQGNSA.

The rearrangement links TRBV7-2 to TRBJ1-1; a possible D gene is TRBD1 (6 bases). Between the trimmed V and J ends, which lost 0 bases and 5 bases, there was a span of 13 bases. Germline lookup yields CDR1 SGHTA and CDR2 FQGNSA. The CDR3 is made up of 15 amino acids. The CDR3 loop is CASSLAGRGFTEAFF. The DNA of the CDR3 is TGTGCCAGCAGCTTAGCGGGCAGGGGATTTACTGAAGCTTTCTTT.

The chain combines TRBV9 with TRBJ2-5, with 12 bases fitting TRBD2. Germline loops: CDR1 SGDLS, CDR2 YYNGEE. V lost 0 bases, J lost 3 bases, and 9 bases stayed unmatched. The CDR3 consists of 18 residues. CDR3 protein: CASSVGASGGVVEETQYF. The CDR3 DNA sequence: TGTGCCAGCAGCGTAGGGGCTAGCGGGGGGGTTGTTGAAGAGACCCAGTACTTC.

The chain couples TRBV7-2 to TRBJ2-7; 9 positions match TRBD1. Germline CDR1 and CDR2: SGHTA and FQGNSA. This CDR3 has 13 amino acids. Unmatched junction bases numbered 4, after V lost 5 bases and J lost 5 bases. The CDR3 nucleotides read TGTGCCAGCAGCACGGGACAGGGCAACGAGCAGTACTTC. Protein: CASSTGQGNEQYF. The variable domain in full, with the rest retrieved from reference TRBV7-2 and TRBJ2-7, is GAGVSQSPSNKVTEKGKDVELRCDPISGHTALYWYRQSLGQGLEFLIYFQGNSAPDKSGLPSDRFSAERTGGSVSTLTIQRTQQEDSAVYLCASSTGQGNEQYFGPGTRLTVT.